A single sample is the source of the 21 T cell receptor beta chains below, sequenced in a study of T-cell reconstitution after alpha-beta-depleted transplantation in children. TCRbeta library construction was performed incorporating unique molecular identifiers. A single record per CDR3 protein comes from TCRdb applying MiXCR to the PCR reads. This table holds approximately 200,000 distinct CDR3 sequences, about 6% found once. Sequenced material: PBMCs, taken before TCRalphabeta/CD19-depleted stem cell transplant. These receptors were obtained from a girl under three years old with combined immunodeficiency, due to receive a stem cell transplant.

This sequence joins TRBV7-3 and TRBJ2-3, with D possibly being TRBD2 (7 bases). This CDR3 region has 15 residues. Germline CDR1 SGHTA, CDR2 FQGTGA. Trimming pared 2 bases from V and 6 bases from J, leaving 15 bases between. CDR3 sequence reads: CASSLVGGPFDTQYF. CDR3 DNA: TGTGCCAGCAGCTTAGTGGGGGGGCCCTTTGATACGCAGTATTTT.

The chain has TRBV20-1 and TRBJ2-3; D gene unclear. The CDR3 consists of 13 residues. From germline, CDR1 is DFQATT and CDR2 SNEGSKA (reference sequence). V lost 3 bases, J lost 0 bases, and 7 bases lay in between. The CDR3 DNA sequence: TGCAGTGCTAGGGGGTGGAGCACAGATACGCAGTATTTT. This codes for CSARGWSTDTQYF.

The table lists this clonotype with many counts. The chain employs TRBV29-1 and TRBJ1-2; D is undetermined. The CDR3 sequence is 13 residues long. CDR1 SQVTM and CDR2 ANQGSEA come from the germline V gene. Trimming removed 3 bases from V and 8 bases from J, with 16 bases in between. CDR3 coding DNA: TGCAGCGTTGAGTGGACGCCCGATGAAGGCTACACCTTC. It translates to CSVEWTPDEGYTF. Together with reference TRBV29-1 and TRBJ1-2, the CDR3 gives the full variable domain: SAVISQKPSRDICQRGTSLTIQCQVDSQVTMMFWYRQQPGQSLTLIATANQGSEATYESGFVIDKFPISRPNLTFSTLTVSNMSPEDSSIYLCSVEWTPDEGYTFGSGTRLTVV.

This clonotype showed up just a few times. This chain uses TRBV7-2 with TRBJ2-5, with 8 bases fitting TRBD2. V lost 5 bases to trimming and J lost 5 bases; unmatched junction nucleotides: 10. There are 15 residues in the CDR3. Germline CDR1 is SGHTA and CDR2 is FQGNSA. The CDR3 bases are TGTGCCAGCAGCACAAAGACTAGCGAATGGGAGACCCAGTACTTC. This translates into CASSTKTSEWETQYF.

This clonotype was recorded many times. This rearrangement joins TRBV7-2 to TRBJ2-5; no clear D gene. The CDR3 covers 14 residues. Trimming removed 0 bases from V and 0 bases from J, with 5 bases in between. Per the germline V gene, CDR1 is SGHTA and CDR2 is FQGNSA. The CDR3 sequence: CASSLALYQETQYF. Here the CDR3 DNA reads TGTGCCAGCAGCTTAGCGTTGTACCAAGAGACCCAGTACTTC.

This clonotype was seen many times. For the CDR3, the DNA is TGCAGTGCGCGACAGTACGCCTACGAGCAGTACTTC. Protein: CSARQYAYEQYF. The chain carries TRBV20-1 and TRBJ2-7, with a tentative D call TRBD1 (5 bases). V was clipped by 6 bases and J by 2 bases, with 11 bases between them. Looked up from germline, CDR1 is DFQATT and CDR2 is SNEGSKA (reference sequence). The CDR3 extends over 12 amino acids.

Ten or more counts support this clonotype. This chain links TRBV27 with TRBJ1-2, with 8 nucleotides matching TRBD1. This CDR3 region has 16 residues. Germline V gene data show CDR1 as MNHEY and CDR2 as SMNVEV (reference sequence). The trim removed 2 bases at V and 4 bases at J, leaving 9 bases unmatched. CDR3 DNA sequence: TGTGCCAGCAGTTTACATCCTGGACAGGGTGTCTATGGCTACACCTTC. This encodes CASSLHPGQGVYGYTF.

This clonotype has at least ten counts. This chain connects TRBV25-1 to TRBJ1-2; D is perhaps TRBD1 (5 bases). CDR3 length: 13 residues. Germline V gene lookup returns CDR1 MGHDK and CDR2 SYGVNS. V lost 4 bases and J lost 0, with 6 bases in between. This CDR3 is CASSGGANYGYTF. Here the CDR3 DNA reads TGTGCCAGCAGTGGAGGGGCTAACTATGGCTACACCTTC.

This clonotype was recorded many times. Here the CDR3 reads CASSLKAGWSGEQYF. In DNA form, the CDR3 reads TGTGCCAGCAGCTTAAAAGCGGGGTGGAGTGGCGAGCAGTACTTC. The chain couples TRBV7-2 to TRBJ2-7, with 7 bases that match TRBD2. This CDR3 has 15 residues. Trimming at V came to 2 bases and at J to 6 bases, leaving 10 bases not matched to a gene. Looked up from germline, CDR1 is SGHTA and CDR2 is FQGNSA.

In its sample, this clonotype was seen many times. The chain couples TRBV11-2 to TRBJ2-1; 11 bases are shared with TRBD1. There are 16 residues in the CDR3. Germline trimming cut 6 bases from V and 6 bases from J; bases unmatched to any gene: 10. Looked up from germline, CDR1 is SGHAT and CDR2 is FQNNGV. Here the CDR3 reads CASRPRYGTGGNEQFF. Here the CDR3 DNA reads TGTGCCAGCAGGCCACGATATGGGACAGGGGGCAATGAGCAGTTCTTC. Full variable domain (missing parts from reference TRBV11-2 and TRBJ2-1): EAGVAQSPRYKIIEKRQSVAFWCNPISGHATLYWYQQILGQGPKLLIQFQNNGVVDDSQLPKDRFSAERLKGVDSTLKIQPAKLEDSAVYLCASRPRYGTGGNEQFFGPGTRLTVL.

This clonotype came up many times. The V and J genes are TRBV3-1 and TRBJ1-3; D gene unclear. Trimming took 3 bases from V and 0 from J, leaving 30 bases between them. The germline CDR1 and CDR2 sequences are LGHDT and YNNKEL (reference sequence). The CDR3 spans 22 residues. The CDR3: CASSHTVGRDAYNPSSGNTIYF. Here the CDR3 DNA reads TGTGCCAGCAGCCACACGGTGGGGAGGGATGCCTACAACCCATCCTCTGGAAACACCATATATTTT. Based on the CDR3 plus reference TRBV3-1 and TRBJ1-3, the full variable domain is DTAVSQTPKYLVTQMGNDKSIKCEQNLGHDTMYWYKQDSKKFLKIMFSYNNKELIINETVPNRFSPKSPDKAHLNLHINSLELGDSAVYFCASSHTVGRDAYNPSSGNTIYFGEGSWLTVV.

This clonotype was detected ten times or more. V gene TRBV7-9 combines with J gene TRBJ1-1, with D maybe TRBD1 (6 bases). The germline V gene has CDR1 SEHNR and CDR2 FQNEAQ (reference sequence). The CDR3 contains 13 residues. Trimming cost V 5 bases and J 7 bases, with 14 bases left between them. The CDR3 sequence is CASSPPGALEAFF. The CDR3 coding sequence is TGTGCCAGCAGCCCCCCGGGGGCACTTGAAGCTTTCTTT.

For this clonotype: A read error may explain this, as a much larger clone is one base away. The chain uses TRBV12-3 or TRBV12-4 and TRBJ1-1; D is unresolved. CDR3 length equals 14 residues. V shed 3 bases and J shed 5 bases, with 13 bases lying between them. The DNA for the CDR3 is TGTGCCAGCAGTTTCGACATGGAGGGAACTGAAGCTTTCTTT. It is translated as CASSFDMEGTEAFF.

This clonotype was seen ten or more times. The rearrangement uses TRBV20-1 and TRBJ1-1; D is unclear. Germline V gene data show CDR1 as DFQATT and CDR2 as SNEGSKA (reference sequence). V lost 7 bases, J lost 11 bases, and 11 bases lay in between. This CDR3 spans 9 amino acids. CDR3 amino acids: CSVYLGAFF. Here the CDR3 DNA reads TGCAGTGTTTACCTGGGTGCTTTCTTT.

This clonotype was picked up many times. The chain couples TRBV28 to TRBJ1-5; D ambiguous. The CDR3 is 15 residues long. In germline, CDR1 is MDHEN, CDR2 SYDVKM. Trimming took 5 bases from V and 0 from J, leaving 11 bases between them. CDR3 nucleotide sequence: TGTGCCAGCAGTCTAACCCTACATAGCAATCAGCCCCAGCATTTT. This translates into CASSLTLHSNQPQHF.

This clonotype was found a few times. At one boundary the junction diverges from the germline segment, which might be a read error. The chain combines TRBV6-1 with TRBJ1-5; D might be TRBD1 (5 bases). The germline CDR1 and CDR2 sequences are MNHNS and SASEGT. The CDR3 has 20 residues. The CDR3 coding sequence is TGTGCCAGCAGGGAAGACGGGGGAGCCTCCCGAAAATATAGCAATCAGCCCCAGCATTTT. Translating gives CASREDGGASRKYSNQPQHF.

There are many counts of this clonotype. The V gene is TRBV13, the J gene TRBJ2-1; no clear D gene. Between the trimmed V and J ends, which lost 3 bases and 0 bases, there was a span of 9 bases. Germline V lookup: CDR1 PRHDT, CDR2 FYEKMQ (reference sequence). There are 15 residues in the CDR3. The CDR3 loop reads CASSLVTYSYNEQFF. The DNA for the CDR3 is TGTGCCAGCAGCTTGGTGACATACTCCTACAATGAGCAGTTCTTC.

The table lists this clonotype with many counts. The V gene is TRBV28, the J gene TRBJ2-5; 7 positions match TRBD1. This CDR3 is 13 amino acids long. The germline gives CDR1 MDHEN, CDR2 SYDVKM. V lost 7 bases, J lost 5 bases, and 7 bases stayed unmatched. The CDR3 sequence is CASNLQGMETQYF. CDR3 nucleotides: TGTGCCAGCAACTTACAGGGGATGGAGACCCAGTACTTC.

This clonotype was counted many times. The chain couples TRBV6-5 to TRBJ2-5, with 11 bases fitting TRBD2. Germline-derived CDR1 and CDR2 are MNHEY and SVGAGI. The CDR3 has 15 residues. V lost 2 bases, J lost 3 bases, and 2 bases stayed unmatched. CDR3 in amino acids: CASSYAGLAEETQYF. CDR3 DNA: TGTGCCAGCAGTTACGCGGGACTAGCGGAAGAGACCCAGTACTTC.

This clonotype was observed at least ten times. The chain is built from TRBV11-2 and TRBJ2-3; no definite D call. V shed 6 bases and J shed 2 bases, with 9 bases lying between them. In germline, CDR1 is SGHAT, CDR2 FQNNGV. The CDR3 sequence is 13 residues long. The CDR3 region is CASREGSTDTQYF. The CDR3 DNA is TGTGCCAGCAGGGAAGGGTCCACAGATACGCAGTATTTT.

The chain is built from TRBV7-2 and TRBJ1-2, with TRBD1 matching 7 bases. CDR3 length: 14 amino acids. J gave up 9 bases and V 1 base, and 8 bases lay outside the gene matches. Per germline, CDR1 SGHTA and CDR2 FQGNSA. CDR3 protein: CASSLGSGGLCYTF. The CDR3 coding sequence is TGTGCCAGCAGCTTAGGGTCAGGGGGGTTATGCTACACCTTC.